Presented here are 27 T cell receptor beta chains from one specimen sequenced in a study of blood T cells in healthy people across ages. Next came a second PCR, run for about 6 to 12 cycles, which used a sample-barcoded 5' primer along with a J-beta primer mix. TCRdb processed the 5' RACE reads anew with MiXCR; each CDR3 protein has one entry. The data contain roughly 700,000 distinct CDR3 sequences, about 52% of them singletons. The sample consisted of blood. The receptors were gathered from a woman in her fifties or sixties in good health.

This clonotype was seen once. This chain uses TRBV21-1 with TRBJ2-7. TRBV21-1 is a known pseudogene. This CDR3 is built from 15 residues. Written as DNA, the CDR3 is TGTGCCAGCAGCAAATTCGACGGAGACCCCTACGAGCAGTACTTC. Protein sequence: CASSKFDGDPYEQYF.

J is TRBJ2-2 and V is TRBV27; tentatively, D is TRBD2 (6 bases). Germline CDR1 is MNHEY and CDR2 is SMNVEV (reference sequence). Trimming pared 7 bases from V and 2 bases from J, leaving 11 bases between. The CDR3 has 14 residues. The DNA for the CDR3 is TGTGCCAGCACTCTGACTAGAAACACCGGGGAGCTGTTTTTT. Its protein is CASTLTRNTGELFF.

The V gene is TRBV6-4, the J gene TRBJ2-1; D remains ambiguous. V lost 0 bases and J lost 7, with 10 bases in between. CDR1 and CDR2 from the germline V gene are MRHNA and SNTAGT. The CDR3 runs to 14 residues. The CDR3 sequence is CASSDSRLGNEQFF. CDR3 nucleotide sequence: TGTGCCAGCAGTGACTCGAGGCTTGGGAATGAGCAGTTCTTC.

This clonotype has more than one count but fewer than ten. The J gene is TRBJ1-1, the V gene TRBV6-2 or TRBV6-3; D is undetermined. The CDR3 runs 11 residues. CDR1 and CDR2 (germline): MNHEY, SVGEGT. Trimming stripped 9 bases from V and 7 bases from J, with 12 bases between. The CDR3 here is CASTDVLEAFF. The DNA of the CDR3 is TGTGCCAGTACAGATGTCCTTGAAGCTTTCTTT.

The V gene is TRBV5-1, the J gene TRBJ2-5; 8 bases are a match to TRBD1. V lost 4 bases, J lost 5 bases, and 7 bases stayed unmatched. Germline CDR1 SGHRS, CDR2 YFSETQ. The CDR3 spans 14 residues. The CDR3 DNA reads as TGCGCCAGCAGCGTGGGCAGGGGGCTGGAGACCCAGTACTTC. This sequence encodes CASSVGRGLETQYF. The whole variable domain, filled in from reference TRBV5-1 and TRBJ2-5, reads KAGVTQTPRYLIKTRGQQVTLSCSPISGHRSVSWYQQTPGQGLQFLFEYFSETQRNKGNFPGRFSGRQFSNSRSEMNVSTLELGDSALYLCASSVGRGLETQYFGPGTRLLVL.

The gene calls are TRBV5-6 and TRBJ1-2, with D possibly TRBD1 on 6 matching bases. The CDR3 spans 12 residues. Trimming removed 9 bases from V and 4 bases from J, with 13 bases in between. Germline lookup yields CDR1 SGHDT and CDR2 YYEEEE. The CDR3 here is CATSTGFYGYTF. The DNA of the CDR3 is TGTGCCACGAGTACAGGGTTCTATGGCTACACCTTC.

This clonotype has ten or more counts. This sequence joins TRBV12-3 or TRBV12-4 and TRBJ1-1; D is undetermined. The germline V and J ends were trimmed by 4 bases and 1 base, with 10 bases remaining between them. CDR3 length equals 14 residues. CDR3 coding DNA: TGTGCCAGCAGTTCGGCCGAGAAGAACACTGAAGCTTTCTTT. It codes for CASSSAEKNTEAFF.

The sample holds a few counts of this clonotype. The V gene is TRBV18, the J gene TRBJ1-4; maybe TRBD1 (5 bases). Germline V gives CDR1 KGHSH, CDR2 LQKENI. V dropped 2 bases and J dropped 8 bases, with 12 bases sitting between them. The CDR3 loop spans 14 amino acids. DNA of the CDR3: TGTGCCAGCTCACCAGGGACTCTGGGGGAAAAACTGTTTTTT. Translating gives CASSPGTLGEKLFF.

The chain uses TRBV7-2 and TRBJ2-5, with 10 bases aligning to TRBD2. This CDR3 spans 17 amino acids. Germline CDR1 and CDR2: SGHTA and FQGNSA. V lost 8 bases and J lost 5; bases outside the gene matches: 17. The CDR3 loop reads CASRDPLGGSGRETQYF. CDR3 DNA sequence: TGTGCCAGCCGCGATCCCCTGGGGGGTAGCGGGAGGGAGACCCAGTACTTC.

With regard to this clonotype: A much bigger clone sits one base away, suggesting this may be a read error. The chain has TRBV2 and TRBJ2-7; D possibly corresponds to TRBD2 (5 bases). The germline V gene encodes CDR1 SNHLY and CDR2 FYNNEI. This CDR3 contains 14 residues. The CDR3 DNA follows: TGTGCCAGCAGTGAACGAGGGAGCTTGTACGGGCAGTACTTC. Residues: CASSERGSLYGQYF.

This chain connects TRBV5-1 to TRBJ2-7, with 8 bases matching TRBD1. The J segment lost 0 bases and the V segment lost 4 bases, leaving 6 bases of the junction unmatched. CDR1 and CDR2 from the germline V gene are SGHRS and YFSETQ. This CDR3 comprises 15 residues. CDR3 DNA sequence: TGCGCCAGCAGCCGAGGGACAGGACTCTCCTACGAGCAGTACTTC. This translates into CASSRGTGLSYEQYF.

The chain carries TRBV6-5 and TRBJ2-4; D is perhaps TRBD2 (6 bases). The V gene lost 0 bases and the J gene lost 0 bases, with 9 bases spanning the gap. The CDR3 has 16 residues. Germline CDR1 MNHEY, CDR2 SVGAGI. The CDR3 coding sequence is TGTGCCAGCAGTTACTCGGGGGGTTTAGCCAAAAACATTCAGTACTTC. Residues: CASSYSGGLAKNIQYF.

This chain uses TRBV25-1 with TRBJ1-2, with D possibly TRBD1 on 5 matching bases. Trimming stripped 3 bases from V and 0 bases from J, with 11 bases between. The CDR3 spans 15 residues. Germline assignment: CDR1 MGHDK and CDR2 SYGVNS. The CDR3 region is CASSEQGRANYGYTF. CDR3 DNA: TGTGCCAGCAGTGAGCAGGGACGTGCTAACTATGGCTACACCTTC.

CDR3 coding DNA: TGCAGTGCTAGAGATGTTGGGTTCAACACTGAAGCTTTCTTT. This encodes CSARDVGFNTEAFF. The V gene is TRBV20-1, the J gene TRBJ1-1; D not resolved. Germline V gene data show CDR1 as DFQATT and CDR2 as SNEGSKA (reference sequence). The CDR3 consists of 14 residues. V dropped 0 bases and J dropped 2 bases, with 10 bases sitting between them.

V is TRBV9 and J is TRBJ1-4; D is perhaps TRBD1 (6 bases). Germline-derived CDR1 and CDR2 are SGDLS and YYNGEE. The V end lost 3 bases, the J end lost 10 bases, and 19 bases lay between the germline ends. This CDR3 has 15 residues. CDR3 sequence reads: CASSEGDQVTGKLFF. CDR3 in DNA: TGTGCCAGCAGCGAGGGGGACCAAGTAACTGGAAAACTGTTTTTT.

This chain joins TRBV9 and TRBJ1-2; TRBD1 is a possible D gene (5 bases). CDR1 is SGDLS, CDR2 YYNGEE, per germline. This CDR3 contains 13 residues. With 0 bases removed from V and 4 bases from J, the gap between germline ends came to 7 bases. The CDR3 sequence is CASSVGGLYGYTF. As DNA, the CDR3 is TGTGCCAGCAGCGTAGGGGGACTCTATGGCTACACCTTC. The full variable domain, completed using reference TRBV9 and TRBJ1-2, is DSGVTQTPKHLITATGQRVTLRCSPRSGDLSVYWYQQSLDQGLQFLIQYYNGEERAKGNILERFSAQQFPDLHSELNLSSLELGDSALYFCASSVGGLYGYTFGSGTRLTVV.

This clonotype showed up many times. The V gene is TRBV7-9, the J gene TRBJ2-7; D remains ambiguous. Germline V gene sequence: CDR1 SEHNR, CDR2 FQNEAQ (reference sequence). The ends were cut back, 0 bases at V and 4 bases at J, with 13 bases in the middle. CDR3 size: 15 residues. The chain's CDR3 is CASSLAAASEYEQYF. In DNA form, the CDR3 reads TGTGCCAGCAGCTTAGCGGCGGCTTCCGAGTACGAGCAGTACTTC.

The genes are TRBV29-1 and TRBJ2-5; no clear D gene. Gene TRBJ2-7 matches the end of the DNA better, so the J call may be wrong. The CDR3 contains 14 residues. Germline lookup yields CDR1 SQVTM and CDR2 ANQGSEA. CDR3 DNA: TGCAGCGTTGGAGAGGTCCCCTCCCGGTACGAGCAGTACTTC. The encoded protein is CSVGEVPSRYEQYF.

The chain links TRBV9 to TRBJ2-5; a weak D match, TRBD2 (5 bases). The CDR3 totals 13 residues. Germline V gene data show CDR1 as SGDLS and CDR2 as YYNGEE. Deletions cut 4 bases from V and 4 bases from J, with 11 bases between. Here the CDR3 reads CASSRGPPETQYF. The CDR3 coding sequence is TGTGCCAGCAGCAGAGGGCCCCCAGAGACCCAGTACTTC. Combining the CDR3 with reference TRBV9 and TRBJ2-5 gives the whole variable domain DSGVTQTPKHLITATGQRVTLRCSPRSGDLSVYWYQQSLDQGLQFLIQYYNGEERAKGNILERFSAQQFPDLHSELNLSSLELGDSALYFCASSRGPPETQYFGPGTRLLVL.

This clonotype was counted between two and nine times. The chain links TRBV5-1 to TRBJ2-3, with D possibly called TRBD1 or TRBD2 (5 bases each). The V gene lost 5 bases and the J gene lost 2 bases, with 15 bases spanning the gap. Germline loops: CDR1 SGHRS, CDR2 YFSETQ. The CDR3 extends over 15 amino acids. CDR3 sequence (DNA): TGCGCCAGCAGTCTCGGGGCAGGATTCACAGATACGCAGTATTTT. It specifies CASSLGAGFTDTQYF. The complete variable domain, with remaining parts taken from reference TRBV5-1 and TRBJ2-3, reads KAGVTQTPRYLIKTRGQQVTLSCSPISGHRSVSWYQQTPGQGLQFLFEYFSETQRNKGNFPGRFSGRQFSNSRSEMNVSTLELGDSALYLCASSLGAGFTDTQYFGPGTRLTVL.

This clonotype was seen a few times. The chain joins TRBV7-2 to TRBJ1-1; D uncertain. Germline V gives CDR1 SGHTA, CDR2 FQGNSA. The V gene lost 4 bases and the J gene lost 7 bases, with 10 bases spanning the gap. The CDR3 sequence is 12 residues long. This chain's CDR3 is CASSSRVVEAFF. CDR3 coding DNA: TGTGCCAGCAGCTCCAGAGTCGTTGAAGCTTTCTTT.

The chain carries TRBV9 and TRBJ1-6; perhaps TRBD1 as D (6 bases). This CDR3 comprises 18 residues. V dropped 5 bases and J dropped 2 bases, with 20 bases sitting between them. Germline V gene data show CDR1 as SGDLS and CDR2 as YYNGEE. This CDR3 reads CASSDLNRDGAYNSPLHF. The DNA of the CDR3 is TGTGCCAGCAGTGATCTAAACAGGGACGGCGCCTATAATTCACCCCTCCACTTT.

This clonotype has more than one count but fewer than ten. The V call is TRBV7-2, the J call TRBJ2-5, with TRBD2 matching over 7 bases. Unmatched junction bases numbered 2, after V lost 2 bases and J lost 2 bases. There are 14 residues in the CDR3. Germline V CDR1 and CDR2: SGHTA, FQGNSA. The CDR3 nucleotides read TGTGCCAGCAGCTTACAAGCGGGGCAAGAGACCCAGTACTTC. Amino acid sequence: CASSLQAGQETQYF.

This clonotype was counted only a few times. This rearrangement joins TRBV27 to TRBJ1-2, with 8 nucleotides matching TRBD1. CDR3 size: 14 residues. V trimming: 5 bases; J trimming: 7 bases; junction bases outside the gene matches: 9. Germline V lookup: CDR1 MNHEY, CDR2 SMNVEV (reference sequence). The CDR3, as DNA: TGTGCCAGCAGTCCAACCAGGACAGGGTTTGGCTACACCTTC. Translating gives CASSPTRTGFGYTF.

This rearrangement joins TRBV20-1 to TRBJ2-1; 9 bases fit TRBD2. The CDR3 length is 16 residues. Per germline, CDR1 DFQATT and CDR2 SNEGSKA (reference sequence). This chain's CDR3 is CSGASGIPSSYNEQFF. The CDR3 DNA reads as TGCAGCGGGGCTAGCGGGATACCAAGCTCCTACAATGAGCAGTTCTTC.

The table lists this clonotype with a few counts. CDR3 nucleotide sequence: TGTGCCAGCAGCTTCGGTCCAGACAATGAGCAGTTCTTC. Translated, it gives CASSFGPDNEQFF. The V gene is TRBV7-2, the J gene TRBJ2-1; no clear D. Germline lookup yields CDR1 SGHTA and CDR2 FQGNSA. The CDR3 is 13 amino acids. V lost 3 bases to trimming and J lost 5 bases, with 8 bases between them.

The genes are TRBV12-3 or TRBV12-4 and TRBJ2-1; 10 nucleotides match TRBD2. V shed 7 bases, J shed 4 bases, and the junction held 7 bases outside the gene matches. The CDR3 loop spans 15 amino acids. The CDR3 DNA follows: TGTGCCAGCAAGGTCACTAGCGGGATTTACAATGAGCAGTTCTTC. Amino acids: CASKVTSGIYNEQFF.